This entry features one T cell receptor (beta chain) sequence. The method was immunoSEQ multiplex PCR; TCRdb's version includes in-frame clones alone and lacks a portion of them. The data hold about 85,000 clones, with around nine tenths observed a single time. The record originates from a study of control samples from healthy donors and cancer patients. The clonotype originates from a woman aged 60-75 years in good health. Sequencing was performed on blood.

The CDR3 region is CASSEGLAFNEQFF. In DNA, the CDR3 is TGTGCCAGCAGCGAAGGACTAGCCTTCAATGAGCAGTTCTTC. The chain has TRBV14 and TRBJ2-1; the match to TRBD2 covers 8 bases. J lost 6 bases, V lost 5 bases, and 6 bases had no gene match. CDR3 length: 14 amino acids. CDR1 is SGHDN and CDR2 is FVKESK in the germline V gene.